Listed here are 29 T cell receptor beta chains from one sample, sequenced in a study of Ad26.COV2.S vaccination and SARS-CoV-2 variants (dated by TCRdb to the early 2020s). The sample's treatment or condition label, in plain terms: around 19 received Ad26.COV2.S at low or high dose, single or two shots; roughly 5 received placebo; per-sample allocation not given. For vaccine and placebo recipients, repertoires were sequenced using samples collected on day 63 after the first injection. Library preparation used the immunoSEQ multiplex PCR assay. In TCRdb, the immuneACCESS table is reduced to in-frame sequences with V and J assigned. These tables do not hold every clone; where another copy was compared, an unresolved V gene accounts for under half, and the others remain unexplained. Here the sample has roughly 410,000 clones; 83% occur a single time. The top ten constitute approximately 7% of the sample.

The sample consisted of peripheral blood, taken in a trial of Ad26.COV2.S vaccine versus placebo. These receptors were obtained from a person between 18 and 65 years old who received the Ad26.COV2.S COVID-19 vaccine or a placebo.

This chain joins TRBV19 and TRBJ1-2; no clear D. The CDR3 covers 13 residues. V dropped 3 bases and J dropped 5 bases, with 10 bases sitting between them. Germline values: CDR1 LNHDA, CDR2 SQIVND (reference sequence). The CDR3 DNA follows: TGTGCCAGTAGTATGCCGGCCTTATATGGCTACACCTTC. This encodes CASSMPALYGYTF.

V usage is TRBV7-9 and J usage is TRBJ1-1; 8 bases agree with TRBD1. CDR1 and CDR2 from the germline V gene are SEHNR and FQNEAQ (reference sequence). The CDR3 is made up of 15 amino acids. Unmatched junction bases numbered 8, after V lost 5 bases and J lost 3 bases. As DNA, the CDR3 is TGTGCCAGCAGCGCCCGACAGGGGAGTTACACTGAAGCTTTCTTT. Protein: CASSARQGSYTEAFF.

With regard to this clone: Different DNA sequences within this sample yield the same CDR3. V gene TRBV18 combines with J gene TRBJ1-5; D gene ambiguous. The CDR3 covers 13 residues. Looked up from germline, CDR1 is KGHSH and CDR2 is LQKENI. The V gene lost 2 bases and the J gene lost 0 bases, with 2 bases spanning the gap. The CDR3 spells CASSPGSNQPQHF. The CDR3 DNA is TGTGCCAGCTCACCAGGTAGCAATCAGCCCCAGCATTTT.

This clone was counted a single time. V usage is TRBV19 and J usage is TRBJ1-1, with no clear D. The ends were cut back, 4 bases at V and 4 bases at J, with 10 bases in the middle. Per germline, CDR1 LNHDA and CDR2 SQIVND (reference sequence). The CDR3 has 13 amino acids. CDR3 sequence (DNA): TGTGCCAGTAGTACCGTTGGAATCACTGAAGCTTTCTTT. Its translation: CASSTVGITEAFF.

This chain joins TRBV5-4 and TRBJ2-3; D may be TRBD1 (6 bases). CDR3 length: 13 amino acids. CDR1 SGHNT and CDR2 YYREEE come from the germline V gene (reference sequence). The V and J ends lost 2 bases and 13 bases respectively, with 17 bases between them. The CDR3 DNA sequence: TGTGCCAGCAGCTTTTTACTCGCAGGGGCAGAGTATTTT. This encodes CASSFLLAGAEYF. Filled out from reference TRBV5-4 and TRBJ2-3, the complete variable domain reads ETGVTQSPTHLIKTRGQQVTLRCSSQSGHNTVSWYQQALGQGPQFIFQYYREEENGRGNFPPRFSGLQFPNYSSELNVNALELDDSALYLCASSFLLAGAEYFGPGTRLTVL.

In its sample, this clone was seen a few times. V usage is TRBV27 and J usage is TRBJ2-7; TRBD1 agrees at 8 bases. V lost 5 bases, J lost 1 base, and 4 bases stayed unmatched. The germline V gene has CDR1 MNHEY and CDR2 SMNVEV (reference sequence). The CDR3 consists of 14 residues. CDR3 coding DNA: TGTGCCAGCAGTAAGAACAGGGGGTCCTACGAGCAGTACTTC. This gives the protein CASSKNRGSYEQYF.

The chain recombines TRBV20-1 with TRBJ1-2, with D unclear. V lost 2 bases and J lost 8, with 9 bases in between. The CDR3 has 11 amino acids. Germline CDR1 and CDR2: DFQATT and SNEGSKA (reference sequence). The CDR3 reads CSARIGRGYTF. The CDR3, as DNA: TGCAGTGCTAGAATTGGCCGGGGCTACACCTTC.

The V gene is TRBV5-5, the J gene TRBJ2-6; D gene uncertain. Germline V gives CDR1 SGHKS, CDR2 YYEKEE (reference sequence). V lost 1 base, J lost 0 bases, and 5 bases lay in between. This CDR3 spans 15 amino acids. CDR3 DNA: TGTGCCAGCAGCTTGATCCTCTCTGGGGCCAACGTCCTGACTTTC. The encoded protein is CASSLILSGANVLTF.

This chain links TRBV19 with TRBJ2-7; 7 bases align to TRBD1. Germline V gene lookup returns CDR1 LNHDA and CDR2 SQIVND (reference sequence). CDR3 size: 14 residues. V dropped 4 bases and J dropped 2; count of bases not matched to a gene: 5. The CDR3 nucleotides read TGTGCCAGTAGTAAGGGGACAGAAGCCTACGAGCAGTACTTC. It translates to CASSKGTEAYEQYF. The whole variable domain, filled in from reference TRBV19 and TRBJ2-7, reads DGGITQSPKYLFRKEGQNVTLSCEQNLNHDAMYWYRQDPGQGLRLIYYSQIVNDFQKGDIAEGYSVSREKKESFPLTVTSAQKNPTAFYLCASSKGTEAYEQYFGPGTRLTVT.

The chain couples TRBV5-1 to TRBJ2-2; possible D gene TRBD1, 6 bases. From germline, CDR1 is SGHRS and CDR2 YFSETQ. The V end lost 4 bases, the J end lost 2 bases, and 9 bases lay between the germline ends. This CDR3 contains 14 residues. DNA for the CDR3: TGCGCCAGCAGCAGGGGGTCTAACACCGGGGAGCTGTTTTTT. Its protein product is CASSRGSNTGELFF.

This clone was seen only once. V and J are TRBV7-2 and TRBJ2-1; D is unclear. V was clipped by 2 bases and J by 8 bases, with 7 bases between them. Germline loops: CDR1 SGHTA, CDR2 FQGNSA. This CDR3 region has 12 residues. In DNA form, the CDR3 reads TGTGCCAGCAGCTTAAGGTGGGATGAGCAGTTCTTC. It codes for CASSLRWDEQFF.

This chain links TRBV5-1 with TRBJ1-1; 7 positions agree with TRBD1. J was trimmed by 0 bases and V by 4 bases; bases with no gene match: 6. The CDR3 is made up of 15 amino acids. Germline CDR1 is SGHRS and CDR2 is YFSETQ. CDR3 in amino acids: CASSPRQGVNTEAFF. In DNA form, the CDR3 reads TGCGCCAGCAGCCCGAGACAGGGAGTGAACACTGAAGCTTTCTTT.

The chain recombines TRBV5-1 with TRBJ1-2; D gene unclear. V shed 3 bases and J shed 2 bases, with 8 bases lying between them. Germline lookup yields CDR1 SGHRS and CDR2 YFSETQ. The CDR3 runs to 13 residues. The CDR3: CASSWVGNYGYTF. In nucleotides, the CDR3 is TGCGCCAGCAGCTGGGTGGGCAACTATGGCTACACCTTC.

Notes on this clone: This sample also contains other DNA sequences that code for the same CDR3. The chain employs TRBV6-5 and TRBJ1-1; D is unclear. The CDR3 runs 15 residues. In germline, CDR1 is MNHEY, CDR2 SVGAGI. The V gene lost 0 bases and the J gene lost 1 base, with 9 bases spanning the gap. CDR3 coding DNA: TGTGCCAGCAGTTACTCCCGTGACGGGAACACTGAAGCTTTCTTT. As protein: CASSYSRDGNTEAFF.

The chain is built from TRBV2 and TRBJ2-7, with D tentatively TRBD2 (5 bases). The CDR3 has 14 amino acids. V was cut by 6 bases and J by 2 bases, with 14 bases left in between. CDR1 SNHLY and CDR2 FYNNEI come from the germline V gene. Here the CDR3 reads CASSRVTGTYEQYF. As DNA, the CDR3 is TGTGCCAGCAGCCGCGTTACGGGAACCTACGAGCAGTACTTC.

The rearrangement links TRBV7-9 to TRBJ2-7; 8 bases map to TRBD1. J was trimmed by 6 bases and V by 3 bases; bases with no gene match: 4. Per germline, CDR1 SEHNR and CDR2 FQNEAQ (reference sequence). The CDR3 runs to 13 residues. The CDR3 DNA reads TGTGCCAGCAGCTTGGCCACAGGGGGCGAGCAGTACTTC. It is translated as CASSLATGGEQYF.

This clone was seen a few times. The J gene is TRBJ1-1, the V gene TRBV27, with TRBD1 identical over 7 bases. V shed 6 bases, J shed 5 bases, and the junction held 9 bases outside the gene matches. Germline CDR1 MNHEY, CDR2 SMNVEV (reference sequence). The CDR3 is 14 residues long. The CDR3 DNA reads TGTGCCAGCAGCCAATACAGGGGAGGGACTGAAGCTTTCTTT. Translated: CASSQYRGGTEAFF.

The rearrangement links TRBV15 to TRBJ1-6; unclear D gene. Germline lookup yields CDR1 LNHNV and CDR2 YYDKDF (reference sequence). V was pared by 2 bases and J by 0 bases, with 11 bases between. The CDR3 extends over 17 amino acids. The CDR3 here is CATSRLRPSSYNSPLHF. Written as DNA, the CDR3 is TGTGCCACCAGCAGACTCAGACCCAGCTCCTATAATTCACCCCTCCACTTT.

The V and J genes are TRBV19 and TRBJ1-5; perhaps TRBD1 as D (6 bases). The germline CDR1 and CDR2 sequences are LNHDA and SQIVND (reference sequence). Trimming cost V 9 bases and J 3 bases, with 9 bases left between them. CDR3 length: 12 residues. The CDR3 DNA reads as TGTGCCAGCCGGGACACCAATCAGCCCCAGCATTTT. It encodes CASRDTNQPQHF.

The genes are TRBV13 and TRBJ2-1; D not certain. Trimming removed 3 bases at V and 2 bases at J, with 11 bases between. This CDR3 region has 15 residues. The germline CDR1 and CDR2 sequences are PRHDT and FYEKMQ (reference sequence). The CDR3 DNA sequence: TGTGCCAGCAGCTTTAAGGAAGGGCCCTACAATGAGCAGTTCTTC. Translating gives CASSFKEGPYNEQFF.

The chain joins TRBV27 to TRBJ1-2; a possible D gene is TRBD1 (6 bases). Deletions cut 5 bases from V and 8 bases from J, with 18 bases between. This CDR3 is 14 amino acids long. Germline V CDR1 and CDR2: MNHEY, SMNVEV (reference sequence). CDR3 region: CASSLNRVLRGYTF. CDR3 in DNA: TGTGCCAGCAGTCTTAACAGGGTTCTGCGCGGCTACACCTTC.

J is TRBJ2-5 and V is TRBV18; D may match TRBD1 or TRBD2 (5 bases each). The V end was cut by 0 bases, the J end by 3 bases, with 11 bases between. There are 15 residues in the CDR3. Germline CDR1 reads KGHSH; CDR2 reads LQKENI. The CDR3 nucleotides are TGTGCCAGCTCACCACCTGCAGCGGACAAAGAGACCCAGTACTTC. As protein: CASSPPAADKETQYF.

The chain carries TRBV21-1 and TRBJ2-2; no DNA check was done on the table's D call, TRBD2. TRBV21-1 constitutes a pseudogene. The CDR3 consists of 16 residues. In nucleotides, the CDR3 is TGTGCCAGCAGCAAACGGGGGGGTAGGCACACCGGGGAGCTGTTTTTT. It is translated as CASSKRGGRHTGELFF.

This chain connects TRBV5-1 to TRBJ1-1, with D uncertain. The CDR3 has 14 amino acids. The ends were cut back, 4 bases at V and 1 base at J, with 11 bases in the middle. Per germline, CDR1 SGHRS and CDR2 YFSETQ. Here the CDR3 DNA reads TGCGCCAGCAGCGTTAGTTCGACGAACACTGAAGCTTTCTTT. Translating gives CASSVSSTNTEAFF.

The V call is TRBV6-2 or TRBV6-3, the J call TRBJ1-5, with TRBD1 as a possible D gene (5 bases). CDR1 and CDR2 from the germline V gene are MNHEY and SVGEGT. This CDR3 has 13 amino acids. V shed 2 bases and J shed 7 bases, with 9 bases lying between them. CDR3 residues: CASSYGGGQPQHF. Written as DNA, the CDR3 is TGTGCCAGCAGTTACGGTGGGGGGCAGCCCCAGCATTTT.

In its sample, this clone was seen a few times. The chain links TRBV2 to TRBJ2-5; 9 nucleotides agree with TRBD1. The CDR3 runs to 13 residues. Germline trimming cut 3 bases from V and 5 bases from J; bases unmatched to any gene: 1. The germline V gene has CDR1 SNHLY and CDR2 FYNNEI. DNA of the CDR3: TGTGCCAGCAGTGACGGGACAGGGGAGACCCAGTACTTC. Translation: CASSDGTGETQYF.

The chain uses TRBV5-5 and TRBJ1-2; possible D gene TRBD1, 6 bases. CDR1 and CDR2 (germline): SGHKS, YYEKEE (reference sequence). The CDR3 is made up of 15 amino acids. The germline V and J ends were trimmed by 2 bases and 4 bases, with 15 bases remaining between them. The CDR3 region has the DNA TGTGCCAGCAGCTTCTTTTTAGGGGACACCTATGGCTACACCTTC. This sequence encodes CASSFFLGDTYGYTF.

Remarks on this clone: This specimen includes other DNA sequences encoding the same CDR3. This chain joins TRBV19 and TRBJ1-2, with 8 bases matching TRBD1. Per the germline V gene, CDR1 is LNHDA and CDR2 is SQIVND (reference sequence). This CDR3 is built from 13 residues. Germline trimming cut 5 bases from V and 8 bases from J; bases unmatched to any gene: 7. The CDR3 bases are TGTGCCAGTAGTTCCGGACAGGGCGGCGGCTACACCTTC. Protein: CASSSGQGGGYTF.

This chain connects TRBV11-2 to TRBJ2-7, with 7 bases that match TRBD1. Germline assignment: CDR1 SGHAT and CDR2 FQNNGV. With 4 bases clipped from V and 2 bases from J, the junction kept 8 bases outside the gene matches. The CDR3 is 15 residues long. CDR3 sequence (DNA): TGTGCCAGCAGCTCCGGACAGGACCCAACCTACGAGCAGTACTTC. Residues: CASSSGQDPTYEQYF.